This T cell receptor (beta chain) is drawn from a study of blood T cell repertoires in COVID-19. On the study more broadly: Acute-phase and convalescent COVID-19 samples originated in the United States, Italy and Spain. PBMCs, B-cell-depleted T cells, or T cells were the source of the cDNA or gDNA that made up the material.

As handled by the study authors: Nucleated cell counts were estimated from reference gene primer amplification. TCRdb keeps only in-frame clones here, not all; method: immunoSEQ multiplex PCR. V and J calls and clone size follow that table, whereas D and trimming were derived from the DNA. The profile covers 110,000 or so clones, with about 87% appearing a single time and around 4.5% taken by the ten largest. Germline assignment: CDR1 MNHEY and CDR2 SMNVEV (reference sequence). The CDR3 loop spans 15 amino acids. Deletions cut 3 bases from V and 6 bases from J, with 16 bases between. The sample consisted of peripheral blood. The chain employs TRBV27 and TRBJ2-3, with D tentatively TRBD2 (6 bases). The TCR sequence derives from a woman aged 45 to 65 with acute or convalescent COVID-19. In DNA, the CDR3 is TGTGCCAGCAGTTTGATGGCGGGAAGAGGTGATACGCAGTATTTT. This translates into CASSLMAGRGDTQYF.